Each of the 8 T cell receptor beta chains below was sequenced from the same sample in a study of OX40 agonist ivuxolimab in advanced cancers. The repertoire was sequenced with immunoSEQ multiplex PCR; TCRdb's copy has only in-frame clones and lacks some. The sample yields tens of thousands of clones, 65% to 85% seen once. The sequenced sample was CD4+ or CD8+ T cells sorted from blood, obtained in a trial of the OX40 agonist ivuxolimab. The receptors originated from an adult with an advanced solid tumor such as melanoma, head and neck, liver or kidney cancer.

In this sample, this clone turned up once. The chain couples TRBV4-2 to TRBJ2-7; D remains unclear. The CDR3 totals 15 residues. Germline CDR1 and CDR2: LGHNA and YNFKEQ. The V and J ends lost 0 bases and 0 bases respectively, with 9 bases between them. CDR3 in DNA: TGTGCCAGCAGCCAAGAATCGGTACCCTCCTACGAGCAGTACTTC. It is translated as CASSQESVPSYEQYF.

The genes are TRBV21-1 and TRBJ2-1. TRBV21-1 is shown as a pseudogene. The CDR3 has 16 amino acids. The CDR3 spells CASSKALWGSNNEQFF. The CDR3 nucleotides read TGTGCCAGCAGCAAAGCGCTCTGGGGAAGCAACAATGAGCAGTTCTTC.

This clone was seen a handful of times. The chain links TRBV13 to TRBJ2-7, with D possibly being TRBD1 or TRBD2 (6 bases each). Germline-derived CDR1 and CDR2 are PRHDT and FYEKMQ (reference sequence). The CDR3 contains 15 residues. V lost 5 bases to trimming and J lost 3 bases, with 17 bases between them. The CDR3 DNA sequence: TGTGCCAGCAGCCGATACAGGGAGGTTGGCTACGAGCAGTACTTC. Encoded protein: CASSRYREVGYEQYF.

This clone was observed once. The chain couples TRBV2 to TRBJ2-5; TRBD1 matches at 9 bases. CDR1 and CDR2 (germline): SNHLY, FYNNEI. The CDR3 extends over 15 amino acids. Trimming took 6 bases from V and 3 from J; bases not matched to a gene: 8. The DNA for the CDR3 is TGTGCCAGCAGCGGGACAGGGCGAGGGAAAGAGACCCAGTACTTC. Translating it yields CASSGTGRGKETQYF.

This clone was observed a few times. The chain is built from TRBV14 and TRBJ1-1, with D possibly being TRBD1 (6 bases). V lost 5 bases and J lost 4, with 11 bases in between. The CDR3 totals 13 residues. Looked up from germline, CDR1 is SGHDN and CDR2 is FVKESK. The CDR3 nucleotides are TGTGCCAGCAGCTTACAGGGTGGCACTGAAGCTTTCTTT. Translation: CASSLQGGTEAFF.

The chain is built from TRBV7-9 and TRBJ1-3; D remains unclear. Trimming left V 5 bases short and J 8 bases short, with 19 bases between. The CDR3 totals 15 residues. Germline lookup yields CDR1 SEHNR and CDR2 FQNEAQ (reference sequence). The CDR3 bases are TGTGCCAGCAGCCCCCGGCCCTTCAGTCGGGACACCATATATTTT. Amino acids: CASSPRPFSRDTIYF. Variable domain in full (rest from reference TRBV7-9 and TRBJ1-3): DTGVSQNPRHKITKRGQNVTFRCDPISEHNRLYWYRQTLGQGPEFLTYFQNEAQLEKSRLLSDRFSAERPKGSFSTLEIQRTEQGDSAMYLCASSPRPFSRDTIYFGEGSWLTVV.

The chain is built from TRBV19 and TRBJ2-7; TRBD2 matches 8 bases. CDR1 and CDR2 (germline): LNHDA, SQIVND (reference sequence). This CDR3 spans 14 amino acids. Losses at the gene ends were 5 bases for V and 2 bases for J; bases not matched to a gene: 5. CDR3 sequence reads: CASSFSGGTYEQYF. CDR3 DNA sequence: TGTGCCAGTAGTTTCAGCGGGGGCACCTACGAGCAGTACTTC. The complete variable domain, with remaining parts taken from reference TRBV19 and TRBJ2-7, reads DGGITQSPKYLFRKEGQNVTLSCEQNLNHDAMYWYRQDPGQGLRLIYYSQIVNDFQKGDIAEGYSVSREKKESFPLTVTSAQKNPTAFYLCASSFSGGTYEQYFGPGTRLTVT.

This chain joins TRBV7-8 and TRBJ2-4, with D hard to call. This CDR3 has 17 amino acids. The germline V gene has CDR1 SGHVS and CDR2 FQNEAQ. Trimming cost V 1 base and J 0 bases, with 13 bases left between them. CDR3 in amino acids: CASSLDVRSLAKNIQYF. Written as DNA, the CDR3 is TGTGCCAGCAGCTTAGATGTCCGCAGCCTAGCCAAAAACATTCAGTACTTC.